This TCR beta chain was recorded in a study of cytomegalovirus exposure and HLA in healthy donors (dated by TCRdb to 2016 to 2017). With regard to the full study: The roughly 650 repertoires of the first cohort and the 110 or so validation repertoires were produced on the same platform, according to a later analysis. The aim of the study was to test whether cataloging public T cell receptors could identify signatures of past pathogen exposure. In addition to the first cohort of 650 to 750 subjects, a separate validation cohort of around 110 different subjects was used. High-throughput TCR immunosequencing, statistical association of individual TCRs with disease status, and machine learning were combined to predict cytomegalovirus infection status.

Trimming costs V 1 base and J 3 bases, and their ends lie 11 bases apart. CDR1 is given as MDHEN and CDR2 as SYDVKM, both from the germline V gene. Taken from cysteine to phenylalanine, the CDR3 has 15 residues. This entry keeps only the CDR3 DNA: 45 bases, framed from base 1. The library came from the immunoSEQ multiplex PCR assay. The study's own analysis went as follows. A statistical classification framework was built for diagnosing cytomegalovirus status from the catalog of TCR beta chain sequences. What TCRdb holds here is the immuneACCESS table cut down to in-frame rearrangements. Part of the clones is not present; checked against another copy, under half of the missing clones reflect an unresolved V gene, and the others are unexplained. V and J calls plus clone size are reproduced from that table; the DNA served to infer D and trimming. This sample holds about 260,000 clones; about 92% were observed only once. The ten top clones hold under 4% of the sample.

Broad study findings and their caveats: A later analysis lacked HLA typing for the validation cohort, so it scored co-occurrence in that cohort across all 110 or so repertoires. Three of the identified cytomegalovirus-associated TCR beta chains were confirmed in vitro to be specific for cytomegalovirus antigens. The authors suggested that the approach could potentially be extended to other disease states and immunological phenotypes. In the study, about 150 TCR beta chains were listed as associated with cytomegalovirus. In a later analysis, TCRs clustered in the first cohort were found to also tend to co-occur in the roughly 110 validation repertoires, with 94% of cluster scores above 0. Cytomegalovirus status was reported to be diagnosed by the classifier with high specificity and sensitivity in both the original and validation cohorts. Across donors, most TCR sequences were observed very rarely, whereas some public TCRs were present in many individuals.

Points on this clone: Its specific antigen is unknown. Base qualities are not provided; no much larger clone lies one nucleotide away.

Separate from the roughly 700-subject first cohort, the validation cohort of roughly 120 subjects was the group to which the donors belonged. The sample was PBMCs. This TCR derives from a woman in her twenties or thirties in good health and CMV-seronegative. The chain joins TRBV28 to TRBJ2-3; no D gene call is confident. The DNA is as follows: TGTGCCAGCAGTTTATATGAATCTGGGACAGATACGCAGTATTTT. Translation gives CASSLYESGTDTQYF. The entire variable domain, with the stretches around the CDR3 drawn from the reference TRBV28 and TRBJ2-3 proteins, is DVKVTQSSRYLVKRTGEKVFLECVQDMDHENMFWYRQDPGLGLRLIYFSYDVKMKEKGDIPEGYSVSREKKERFSLILESASTNQTSMYLCASSLYESGTDTQYFGPGTRLTVL.